This T cell receptor beta chain was identified in a study of T cells in Graves' hyperthyroidism and ophthalmopathy. Template material for amplifying TCR beta CDR3 regions consisted of RNA transcripts. Using the HTBI primer set, a first-round RT-PCR was run on the TCR CDR3. TCRdb itself ran the multiplex PCR reads through MiXCR, one entry per CDR3 protein. This sample yields about 520,000 distinct CDR3 sequences, of which less than 25% are seen a single time; about 11% belongs to the top ten. The clonotype comes from a young woman with Graves' ophthalmopathy. Source material: blood.

The CDR3 region is CASSLASGLSMGYEQYF. The CDR3 DNA reads as TGCGCCAGCAGCTTGGCCTCGGGTCTTTCCATGGGGTACGAGCAGTACTTC. The J gene is TRBJ2-7, the V gene TRBV5-1; D remains ambiguous. This CDR3 region has 17 residues. Germline V gene sequence: CDR1 SGHRS, CDR2 YFSETQ. With 0 bases removed from V and 4 bases from J, the gap between germline ends came to 20 bases.